The 5 T cell receptor beta chains in this list originate from one sample, sequenced in a study of cytomegalovirus exposure and HLA in healthy donors. PCR amplification relied on 60 Vbeta primers (plus 13 Jbeta primers). The assay was immunoSEQ multiplex PCR, and TCRdb's table has in-frame clones only and misses some. Counted here are approximately 100,000 clones, about four fifths occurring once; the ten biggest clones make up 3.5% to 4%. The specimen was PBMCs. The receptors were sampled from a woman aged 40 to 50 in good health and CMV-seronegative.

This clone was counted only a few times. This chain links TRBV30 with TRBJ2-2, with D possibly being TRBD1 (7 bases). Germline V gene sequence: CDR1 GTSNPN, CDR2 SVGIG (reference sequence). The CDR3 runs to 15 residues. Trimming took off 4 bases at V and 6 bases at J, with 18 bases between the two ends. This CDR3 reads CAWTLGGGPAGELFF. The CDR3 region has the DNA TGTGCCTGGACCCTCGGAGGGGGCCCCGCCGGGGAGCTGTTTTTT.

The chain couples TRBV28 to TRBJ2-5; tentatively, D is TRBD1 (6 bases). The CDR3 consists of 15 residues. Trimming took 6 bases from V and 4 from J, leaving 18 bases between them. Germline V gene sequence: CDR1 MDHEN, CDR2 SYDVKM. This CDR3 reads CASSLRGTTGETQYF. In DNA, the CDR3 is TGTGCCAGCAGCTTAAGGGGGACGACGGGAGAGACCCAGTACTTC.

This chain uses TRBV6-5 with TRBJ1-1; a possible D gene is TRBD1 (5 bases). This CDR3 has 13 residues. Trimming cost V 6 bases and J 0 bases, with 8 bases left between them. Germline CDR1 and CDR2: MNHEY and SVGAGI. The CDR3 DNA is TGTGCCAGCAGCGCGACAGTGAACACTGAAGCTTTCTTT. Protein: CASSATVNTEAFF.

DNA of the CDR3: TGCGCCAGCAGCTTGGCGAAGCGGTCTGGGGAGACCCAGTACTTC. Its protein is CASSLAKRSGETQYF. The chain joins TRBV5-1 to TRBJ2-5; maybe TRBD2 (5 bases). V was trimmed by 0 bases and J by 5 bases, leaving 14 bases between them. Germline CDR1 is SGHRS and CDR2 is YFSETQ. The CDR3 is 15 residues long.

The rearrangement links TRBV15 to TRBJ2-3; unclear D gene. CDR3 size: 13 residues. With 3 bases removed from V and 2 bases from J, the gap between germline ends came to 6 bases. CDR1 is LNHNV, CDR2 YYDKDF, per germline (reference sequence). CDR3 loop: CATSRAFTDTQYF. The CDR3 region has the DNA TGTGCCACCAGCAGGGCTTTCACAGATACGCAGTATTTT.